This T cell receptor beta chain was sequenced for a study of blood T cell repertoires in COVID-19. Original handling: The assay estimated nucleated cells by amplifying reference gene primers. Repertoires were generated with immunoSEQ multiplex PCR, while TCRdb's copy carries only in-frame clones and drops some. Clone size and V and J calls were adopted from that table, with D and trimming inferred from the DNA. This table has some 140,000 clones, 77% appearing once. The CDR3 runs to 15 residues. CDR1 is LNHDA, CDR2 SQIVND, per germline (reference sequence). The ends lost 5 bases at V and 4 bases at J; junction bases unmatched: 10.

The chain is built from TRBV19 and TRBJ2-7, with 8 bases identical to TRBD1. The clonotype was recovered from a man at least 80 years old with acute or convalescent COVID-19. Source material: peripheral blood. The CDR3 protein is CASSFLGQGRYEQYF. The CDR3 DNA is TGTGCCAGTAGTTTCCTAGGACAGGGAAGATACGAGCAGTACTTC.